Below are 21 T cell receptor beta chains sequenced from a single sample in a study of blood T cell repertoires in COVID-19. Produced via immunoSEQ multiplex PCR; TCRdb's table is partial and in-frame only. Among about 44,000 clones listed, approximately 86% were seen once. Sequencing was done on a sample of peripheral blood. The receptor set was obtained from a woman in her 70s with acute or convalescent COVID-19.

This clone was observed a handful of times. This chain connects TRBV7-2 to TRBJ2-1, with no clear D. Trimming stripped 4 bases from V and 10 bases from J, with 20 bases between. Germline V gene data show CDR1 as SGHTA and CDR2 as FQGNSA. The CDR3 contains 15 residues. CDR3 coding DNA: TGTGCCAGCAGCTGGTATTCAGTGGCTTCGTGGGAGCAGTTCTTC. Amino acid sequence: CASSWYSVASWEQFF.

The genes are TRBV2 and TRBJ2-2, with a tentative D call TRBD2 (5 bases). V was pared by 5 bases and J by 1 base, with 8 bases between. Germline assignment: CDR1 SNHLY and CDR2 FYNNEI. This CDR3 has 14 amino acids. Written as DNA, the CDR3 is TGTGCCAGCAGTAGGACTGAGAACACCGGGGAGCTGTTTTTT. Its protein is CASSRTENTGELFF. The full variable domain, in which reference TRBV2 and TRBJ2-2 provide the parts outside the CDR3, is EPEVTQTPSHQVTQMGQEVILRCVPISNHLYFYWYRQILGQKVEFLVSFYNNEISEKSEIFDDQFSVERPDGSNFTLKIRSTKLEDSAMYFCASSRTENTGELFFGEGSRLTVL.

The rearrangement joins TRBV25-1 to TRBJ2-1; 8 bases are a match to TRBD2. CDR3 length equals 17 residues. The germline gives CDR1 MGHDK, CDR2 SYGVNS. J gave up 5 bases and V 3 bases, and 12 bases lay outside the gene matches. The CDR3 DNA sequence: TGTGCCAGCAGTGACCCCATCGGGACTAGTAACCACAATGAGCAGTTCTTC. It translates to CASSDPIGTSNHNEQFF.

CDR3 sequence: CATSDPRDRDKNIQYF. CDR3 DNA sequence: TGTGCCACCAGTGATCCCCGGGACAGGGACAAAAACATTCAGTACTTC. This chain links TRBV24-1 with TRBJ2-4; TRBD1 aligns across 9 bases. J gave up 3 bases and V 3 bases, and 5 bases lay outside the gene matches. Germline CDR1 KGHDR, CDR2 SFDVKD. This CDR3 comprises 16 residues.

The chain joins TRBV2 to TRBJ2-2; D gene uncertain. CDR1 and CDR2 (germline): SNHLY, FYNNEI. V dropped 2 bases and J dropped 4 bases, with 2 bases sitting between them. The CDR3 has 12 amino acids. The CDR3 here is CASSELTGELFF. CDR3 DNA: TGTGCCAGCAGTGAACTCACCGGGGAGCTGTTTTTT.

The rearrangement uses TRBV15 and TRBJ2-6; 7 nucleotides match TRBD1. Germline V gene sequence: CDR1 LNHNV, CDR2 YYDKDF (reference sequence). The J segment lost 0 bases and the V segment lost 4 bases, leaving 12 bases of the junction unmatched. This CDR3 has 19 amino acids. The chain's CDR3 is CATSNRDSFTFSGANVLTF. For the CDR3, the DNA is TGTGCCACCAGCAACCGGGACAGCTTTACTTTCTCTGGGGCCAACGTCCTGACTTTC.

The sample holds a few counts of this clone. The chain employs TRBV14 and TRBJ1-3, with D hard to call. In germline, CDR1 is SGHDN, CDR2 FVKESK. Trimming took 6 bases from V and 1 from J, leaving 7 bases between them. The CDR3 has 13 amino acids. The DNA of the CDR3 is TGTGCCAGCAGACAGCAATCTGGAAACACCATATATTTT. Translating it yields CASRQQSGNTIYF.

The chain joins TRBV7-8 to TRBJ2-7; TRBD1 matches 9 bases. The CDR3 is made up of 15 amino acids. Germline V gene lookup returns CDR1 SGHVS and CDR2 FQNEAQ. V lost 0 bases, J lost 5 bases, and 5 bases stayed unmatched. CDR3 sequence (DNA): TGTGCCAGCAGCTTAGCCGGGACAGGGTCCCACGAGCAGTACTTC. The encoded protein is CASSLAGTGSHEQYF.

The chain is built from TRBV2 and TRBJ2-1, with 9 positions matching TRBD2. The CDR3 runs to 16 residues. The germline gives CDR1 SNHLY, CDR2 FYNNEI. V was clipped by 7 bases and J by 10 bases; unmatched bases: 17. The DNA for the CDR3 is TGTGCCAGCACCAGGGATAGCGGGAGTGTGGGCGGGGAGCAGTTCTTC. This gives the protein CASTRDSGSVGGEQFF.

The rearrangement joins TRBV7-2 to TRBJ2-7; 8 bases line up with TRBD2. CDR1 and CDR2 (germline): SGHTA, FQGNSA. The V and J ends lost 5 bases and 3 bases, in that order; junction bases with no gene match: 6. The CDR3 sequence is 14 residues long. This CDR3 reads CASSIGGTSYEQYF. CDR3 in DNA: TGTGCCAGCAGCATTGGTGGGACTAGCTACGAGCAGTACTTC.

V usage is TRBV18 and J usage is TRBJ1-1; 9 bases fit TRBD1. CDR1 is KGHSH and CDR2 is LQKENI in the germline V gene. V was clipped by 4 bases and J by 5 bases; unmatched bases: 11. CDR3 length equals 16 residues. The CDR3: CASSRPSTGGHTEAFF. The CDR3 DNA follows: TGTGCCAGCTCACGACCTAGCACAGGGGGCCATACTGAAGCTTTCTTT.

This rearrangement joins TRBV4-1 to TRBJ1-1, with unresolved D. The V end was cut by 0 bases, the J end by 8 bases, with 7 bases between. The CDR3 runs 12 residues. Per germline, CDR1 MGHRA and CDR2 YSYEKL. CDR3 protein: CASSQDTEEAFF. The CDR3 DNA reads TGCGCCAGCAGCCAAGACACCGAGGAAGCTTTCTTT.

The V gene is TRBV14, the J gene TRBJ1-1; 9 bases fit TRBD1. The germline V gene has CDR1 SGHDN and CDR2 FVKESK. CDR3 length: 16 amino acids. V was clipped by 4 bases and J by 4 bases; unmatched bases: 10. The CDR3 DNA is TGTGCCAGCAGCCGCCCGTGGGGGACAGGGCCCACTGAAGCTTTCTTT. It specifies CASSRPWGTGPTEAFF.

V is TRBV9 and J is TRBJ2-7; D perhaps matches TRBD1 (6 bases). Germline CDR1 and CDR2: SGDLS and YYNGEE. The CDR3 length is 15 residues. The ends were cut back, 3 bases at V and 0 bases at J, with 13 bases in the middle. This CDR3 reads CASSEGGFSSYEQYF. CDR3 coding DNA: TGTGCCAGCAGCGAAGGGGGTTTTAGCTCCTACGAGCAGTACTTC. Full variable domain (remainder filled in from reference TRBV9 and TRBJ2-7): DSGVTQTPKHLITATGQRVTLRCSPRSGDLSVYWYQQSLDQGLQFLIQYYNGEERAKGNILERFSAQQFPDLHSELNLSSLELGDSALYFCASSEGGFSSYEQYFGPGTRLTVT.

The CDR3 nucleotides are TGCAGTGCTAGTGGAGACAGGGGGAAGGTGGATACGCAGTATTTT. Its translation is CSASGDRGKVDTQYF. The V call is TRBV20-1, the J call TRBJ2-3, with 9 positions matching TRBD1. Germline assignment: CDR1 DFQATT and CDR2 SNEGSKA (reference sequence). J was trimmed by 6 bases and V by 3 bases; bases with no gene match: 10. CDR3 length: 15 amino acids.

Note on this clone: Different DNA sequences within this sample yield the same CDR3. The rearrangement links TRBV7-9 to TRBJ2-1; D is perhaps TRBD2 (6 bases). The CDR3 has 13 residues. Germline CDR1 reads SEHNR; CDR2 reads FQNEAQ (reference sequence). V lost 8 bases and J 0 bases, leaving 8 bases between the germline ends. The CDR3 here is CASGGSSYNEQFF. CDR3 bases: TGTGCCAGCGGGGGGTCCTCCTACAATGAGCAGTTCTTC.

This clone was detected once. The DNA of the CDR3 is TGTGCCAGCAGTTATAGCAACAGGGATTCCTACGAGCAGTACTTC. It yields the protein CASSYSNRDSYEQYF. The chain links TRBV27 to TRBJ2-7; the D gene is possibly TRBD1 (6 bases). Germline lookup yields CDR1 MNHEY and CDR2 SMNVEV (reference sequence). V lost 4 bases to trimming and J lost 1 base, with 14 bases between them. The CDR3 has 15 residues.

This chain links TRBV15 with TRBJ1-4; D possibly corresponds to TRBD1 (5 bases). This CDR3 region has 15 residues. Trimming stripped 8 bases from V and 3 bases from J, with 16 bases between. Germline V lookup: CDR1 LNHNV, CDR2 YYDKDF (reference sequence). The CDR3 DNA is TGTGCCACCTCCTGGGAGGGGCGCGCTAATGAAAAACTGTTTTTT. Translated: CATSWEGRANEKLFF.

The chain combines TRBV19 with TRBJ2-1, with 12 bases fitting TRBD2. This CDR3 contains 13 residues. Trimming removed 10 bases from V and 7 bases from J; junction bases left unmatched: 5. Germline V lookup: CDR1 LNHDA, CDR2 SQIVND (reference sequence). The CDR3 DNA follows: TGTGCCACCCGGACTAGCGGGATGAATGAGCAGTTCTTC. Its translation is CATRTSGMNEQFF.

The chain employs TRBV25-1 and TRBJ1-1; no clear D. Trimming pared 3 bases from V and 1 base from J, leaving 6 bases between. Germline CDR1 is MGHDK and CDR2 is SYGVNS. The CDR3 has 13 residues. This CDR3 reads CASSEVGNTEAFF. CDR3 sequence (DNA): TGTGCCAGCAGTGAGGTCGGGAACACTGAAGCTTTCTTT.

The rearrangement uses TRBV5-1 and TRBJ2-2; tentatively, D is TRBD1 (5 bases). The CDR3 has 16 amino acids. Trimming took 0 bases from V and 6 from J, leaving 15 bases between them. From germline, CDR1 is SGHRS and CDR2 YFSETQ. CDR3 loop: CASSLVGRVNAGELFF. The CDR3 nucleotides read TGCGCCAGCAGCTTGGTAGGCAGGGTAAACGCCGGGGAGCTGTTTTTT.